This TCR beta chain was sequenced in a study of siplizumab effects on memory and regulatory T cells. CDR1 is DFQATT and CDR2 is SNEGSKA in the germline V gene (reference sequence). The CDR3 loop spans 11 amino acids. The ends were cut back, 6 bases at V and 7 bases at J, with 12 bases in the middle. Points on this clone: The antigen is unknown.

Points from the study as a whole: Siplizumab led to significantly less abundant alloreactive sequences that could be traced back to unstimulated CD4+ memory cells. In unstimulated cells, naive T cells appeared more diverse than memory T cells and seemed major alloresponse contributors. Controls showed an average of around 27% Treg-derived mappable alloreactive CD4+ clones, while siplizumab showed 65% to 70%.

Sequencing was performed with immunoSEQ multiplex PCR; in TCRdb, only in-frame clones are kept and a portion is missing. The table has roughly 26,000 clones, roughly 84% seen once; the top ten hold 24%. V gene TRBV20-1 combines with J gene TRBJ1-2; D call uncertain. The clonotype comes from a human donor in good health. The sample was memory CD4+ T cells sorted from blood. The CDR3 coding sequence is TGCAGTGCATTTGAGAATCTTGGCTACACCTTC. Translating it yields CSAFENLGYTF.